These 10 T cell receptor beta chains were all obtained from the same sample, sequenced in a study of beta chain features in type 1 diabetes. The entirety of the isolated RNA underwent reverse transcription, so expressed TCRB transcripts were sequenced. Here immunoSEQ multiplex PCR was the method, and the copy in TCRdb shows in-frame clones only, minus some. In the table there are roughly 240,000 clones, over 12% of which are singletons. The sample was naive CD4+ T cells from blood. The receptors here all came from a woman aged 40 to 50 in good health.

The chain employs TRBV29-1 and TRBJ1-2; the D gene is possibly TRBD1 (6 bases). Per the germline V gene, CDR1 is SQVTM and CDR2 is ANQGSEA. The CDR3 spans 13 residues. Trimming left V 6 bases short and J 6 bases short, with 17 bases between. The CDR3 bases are TGCAGCGTCGATCCCAGGGAGGGGGATGGCTACACCTTC. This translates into CSVDPREGDGYTF.

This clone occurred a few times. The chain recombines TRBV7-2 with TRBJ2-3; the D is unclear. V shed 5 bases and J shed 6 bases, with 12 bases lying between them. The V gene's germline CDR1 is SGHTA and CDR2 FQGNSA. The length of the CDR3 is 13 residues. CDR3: CASSPRMGDTQYF. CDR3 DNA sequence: TGTGCCAGCAGCCCCAGAATGGGCGATACGCAGTATTTT.

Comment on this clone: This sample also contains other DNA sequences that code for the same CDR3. The DNA of the CDR3 is TGTGCCACCAGCAGAGACCAGGGGTACGAGCAGTACTTC. Protein: CATSRDQGYEQYF. The chain employs TRBV15 and TRBJ2-7; a weak D match, TRBD1 (6 bases). This CDR3 has 13 amino acids. V shed 0 bases and J shed 4 bases, with 7 bases lying between them. CDR1 is LNHNV and CDR2 is YYDKDF in the germline V gene (reference sequence).

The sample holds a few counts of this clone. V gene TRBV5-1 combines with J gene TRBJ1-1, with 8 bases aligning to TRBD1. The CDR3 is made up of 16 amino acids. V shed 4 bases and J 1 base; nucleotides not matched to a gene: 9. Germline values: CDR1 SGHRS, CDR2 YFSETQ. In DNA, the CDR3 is TGCGCCAGCAGCCTCAATACCGGGACAGGGAACACTGAAGCTTTCTTT. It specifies CASSLNTGTGNTEAFF.

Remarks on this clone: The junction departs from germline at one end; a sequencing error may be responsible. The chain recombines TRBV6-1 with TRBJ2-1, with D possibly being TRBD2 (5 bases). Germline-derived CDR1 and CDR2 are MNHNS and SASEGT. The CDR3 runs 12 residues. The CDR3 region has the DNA TGTGCCAGCAGTGGAGGGTTCGGGGAGCTGTTCTTC. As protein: CASSGGFGELFF.

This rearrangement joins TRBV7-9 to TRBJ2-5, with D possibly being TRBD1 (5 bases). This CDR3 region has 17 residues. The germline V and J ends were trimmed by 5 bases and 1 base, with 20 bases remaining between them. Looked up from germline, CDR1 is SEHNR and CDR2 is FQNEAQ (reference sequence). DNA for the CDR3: TGTGCCAGCAGCGACTCGGCAGGGCGGACCCTCCAAGAGACCCAGTACTTC. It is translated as CASSDSAGRTLQETQYF. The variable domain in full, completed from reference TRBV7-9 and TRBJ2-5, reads DTGVSQNPRHKITKRGQNVTFRCDPISEHNRLYWYRQTLGQGPEFLTYFQNEAQLEKSRLLSDRFSAERPKGSFSTLEIQRTEQGDSAMYLCASSDSAGRTLQETQYFGPGTRLLVL.

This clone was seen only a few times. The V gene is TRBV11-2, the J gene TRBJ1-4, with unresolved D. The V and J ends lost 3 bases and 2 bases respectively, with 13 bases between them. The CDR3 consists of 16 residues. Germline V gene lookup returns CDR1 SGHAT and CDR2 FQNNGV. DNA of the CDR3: TGTGCCAGCAGCTTCGCCCTGGAGTCGACTAATGAAAAACTGTTTTTT. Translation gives CASSFALESTNEKLFF.

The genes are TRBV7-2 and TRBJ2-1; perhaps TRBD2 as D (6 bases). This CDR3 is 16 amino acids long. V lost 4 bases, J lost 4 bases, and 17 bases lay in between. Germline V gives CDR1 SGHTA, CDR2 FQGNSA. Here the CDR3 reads CASSSGGSGLYNEQFF. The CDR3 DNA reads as TGTGCCAGCAGCTCTGGGGGGTCCGGGCTTTACAATGAGCAGTTCTTC.

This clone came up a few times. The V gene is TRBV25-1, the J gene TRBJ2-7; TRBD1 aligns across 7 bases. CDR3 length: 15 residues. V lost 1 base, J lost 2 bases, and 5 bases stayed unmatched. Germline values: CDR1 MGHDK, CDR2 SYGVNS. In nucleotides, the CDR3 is TGTGCCAGCAGTGAATTGGGACAGCGGACCTACGAGCAGTACTTC. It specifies CASSELGQRTYEQYF.

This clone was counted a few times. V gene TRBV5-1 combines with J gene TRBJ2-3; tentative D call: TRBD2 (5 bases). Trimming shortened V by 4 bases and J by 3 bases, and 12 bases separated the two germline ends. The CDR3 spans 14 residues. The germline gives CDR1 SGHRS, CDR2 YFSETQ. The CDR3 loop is CASSALLGTDTQYF. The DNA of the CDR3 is TGCGCCAGCAGCGCCCTACTAGGAACAGATACGCAGTATTTT.